These 9 T cell receptor beta chains were sequenced from one sample in a study of a mutant IDH1 vaccine in newly diagnosed glioma. The repertoire was sequenced with immunoSEQ multiplex PCR; TCRdb's copy has only in-frame clones and lacks some. This sample has about 40,000 clones, with about 89% found just once. These receptors' antigens are unknown. Described time point: week 5, during vaccination. A 20-mer mutant IDH1 peptide at 300 ug was injected subcutaneously with topical imiquimod. The sample was PBMCs, taken from a glioma patient whose treatment included an IDH1 peptide vaccine. Receptors originate from a man aged 50 or older with glioma.

The rearrangement uses TRBV18 and TRBJ1-4; 8 bases align to TRBD1. Germline-derived CDR1 and CDR2 are KGHSH and LQKENI. This CDR3 is 15 amino acids long. The V and J ends lost 5 bases and 7 bases, in that order; junction bases with no gene match: 9. CDR3 DNA: TGTGCCAGCTCAAAAGTTCAGGGGGCTGGTGAAAAACTGTTTTTT. As protein: CASSKVQGAGEKLFF.

The V and J genes are TRBV6-6 and TRBJ2-3; 9 positions agree with TRBD2. The ends lost 5 bases at V and 0 bases at J; junction bases unmatched: 0. The CDR3 has 14 residues. Germline assignment: CDR1 MNHNY and CDR2 SVGAGI (reference sequence). The CDR3 protein is CASSTSGSTDTQYF. The CDR3 region has the DNA TGTGCCAGCAGTACTAGCGGGAGCACAGATACGCAGTATTTT.

This clone has just one count. J is TRBJ1-1 and V is TRBV7-8, with D possibly matching TRBD1 (5 bases). The germline V gene encodes CDR1 SGHVS and CDR2 FQNEAQ. Trimming cost V 10 bases and J 2 bases, with 11 bases left between them. The CDR3 extends over 12 amino acids. CDR3 DNA sequence: TGTGCCACCTCGAGGGGAAACACTGAAGCTTTCTTT. Its translation: CATSRGNTEAFF. The full variable domain, rest sourced from reference TRBV7-8 and TRBJ1-1, is GAGVSQSPRYKVAKRGQDVALRCDPISGHVSLFWYQQALGQGPEFLTYFQNEAQLDKSGLPSDRFFAERPEGSVSTLKIQRTQQEDSAVYLCATSRGNTEAFFGQGTRLTVV.

This clone showed up just once. V and J are TRBV7-2 and TRBJ2-1, with D perhaps assigned TRBD1 or TRBD2 (6 bases each). The germline V gene has CDR1 SGHTA and CDR2 FQGNSA. There are 14 residues in the CDR3. Trimming took off 3 bases at V and 9 bases at J, with 15 bases between the two ends. The CDR3 spells CASSLGGRVLEQFF. The CDR3 coding sequence is TGTGCCAGCAGCTTGGGGGGCCGGGTGCTTGAGCAGTTCTTC. Full variable domain (remainder filled in from reference TRBV7-2 and TRBJ2-1): GAGVSQSPSNKVTEKGKDVELRCDPISGHTALYWYRQSLGQGLEFLIYFQGNSAPDKSGLPSDRFSAERTGGSVSTLTIQRTQQEDSAVYLCASSLGGRVLEQFFGPGTRLTVL.

The rearrangement uses TRBV28 and TRBJ1-1; 7 bases agree with TRBD1. The trim removed 10 bases at V and 7 bases at J, leaving 6 bases unmatched. This CDR3 has 11 residues. CDR1 MDHEN and CDR2 SYDVKM come from the germline V gene. CDR3 sequence (DNA): TGTGCCACCCGGGACAGCTATGAAGCTTTCTTT. Residues: CATRDSYEAFF.

V usage is TRBV5-5 and J usage is TRBJ1-1; D is possibly TRBD1 (6 bases). V lost 3 bases and J 0 bases, leaving 12 bases between the germline ends. From germline, CDR1 is SGHKS and CDR2 YYEKEE (reference sequence). The CDR3 runs to 15 residues. The CDR3 protein is CASSSGGGLNTEAFF. The CDR3 DNA reads TGTGCCAGCAGCTCCGGTGGGGGGCTGAACACTGAAGCTTTCTTT.

The genes are TRBV4-3 and TRBJ2-3, with D unclear. V lost 0 bases and J lost 6, with 7 bases in between. The CDR3 runs 13 residues. CDR1 and CDR2 (germline): LGHNA, YSLEER. Here the CDR3 DNA reads TGCGCCAGCAGCCAAGAAATATTGGATACGCAGTATTTT. This codes for CASSQEILDTQYF.

This clone has a handful of counts. V usage is TRBV19 and J usage is TRBJ1-3, with D tentatively TRBD1 (5 bases). The V and J ends lost 6 bases and 3 bases respectively, with 12 bases between them. The CDR3 runs 14 residues. Germline lookup yields CDR1 LNHDA and CDR2 SQIVND (reference sequence). The CDR3 DNA sequence: TGTGCCAGTAGCCTCGGACATTTTGGAAACACCATATATTTT. It specifies CASSLGHFGNTIYF. Variable domain in full (rest from reference TRBV19 and TRBJ1-3): DGGITQSPKYLFRKEGQNVTLSCEQNLNHDAMYWYRQDPGQGLRLIYYSQIVNDFQKGDIAEGYSVSREKKESFPLTVTSAQKNPTAFYLCASSLGHFGNTIYFGEGSWLTVV.

The genes are TRBV9 and TRBJ2-3; 11 bases fit TRBD2. This CDR3 is built from 16 residues. The V gene's germline CDR1 is SGDLS and CDR2 YYNGEE. The J segment lost 6 bases and the V segment lost 3 bases, leaving 9 bases of the junction unmatched. The CDR3 here is CASSAGLAVKGDTQYF. CDR3 coding DNA: TGTGCCAGCAGCGCGGGACTAGCGGTTAAAGGGGATACGCAGTATTTT.